Below, one T cell receptor beta chain is given with its context. Authors' methods: Reference gene primer amplification gave nucleated cell count estimates. Profiled with immunoSEQ multiplex PCR; TCRdb holds only in-frame clones, not every one. V and J calls and clone size are copied from that table; D and trimming were computed from the DNA. The data hold 300,000 to 400,000 clones, with about 83% observed a single time. J gave up 3 bases and V 6 bases, and 6 bases lay outside the gene matches. CDR1 is SNHLY, CDR2 FYNNEI, per germline. This CDR3 contains 14 residues. This record comes from a study of blood T cell repertoires in COVID-19. Study information: The samples span acute and convalescent COVID-19 from the United States, Italy and Spain. PBMCs, B-cell-depleted T cells, or T cells were the source of the cDNA or gDNA that made up the material.

V and J are TRBV2 and TRBJ2-7, with 9 bases that match TRBD1. This receptor was taken from a man aged 30-40 years with active or convalescent COVID-19. Sequencing was done on a sample of peripheral blood. CDR3 residues: CASRPGQGIYEQYF. CDR3 coding DNA: TGTGCCAGCAGACCGGGACAGGGAATCTACGAGCAGTACTTC.